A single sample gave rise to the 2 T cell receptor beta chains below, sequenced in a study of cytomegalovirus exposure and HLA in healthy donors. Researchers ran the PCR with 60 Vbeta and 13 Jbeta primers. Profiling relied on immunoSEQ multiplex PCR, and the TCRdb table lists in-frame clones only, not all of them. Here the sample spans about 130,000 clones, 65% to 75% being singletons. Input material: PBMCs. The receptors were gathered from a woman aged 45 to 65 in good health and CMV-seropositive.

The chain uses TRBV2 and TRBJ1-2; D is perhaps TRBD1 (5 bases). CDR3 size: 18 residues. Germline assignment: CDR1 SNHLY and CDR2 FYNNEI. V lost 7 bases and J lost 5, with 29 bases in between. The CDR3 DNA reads TGTGCCAGCACCCCCTATCGTTTACGACAGAAAACTTTGTATGGCTACACCTTC. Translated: CASTPYRLRQKTLYGYTF.

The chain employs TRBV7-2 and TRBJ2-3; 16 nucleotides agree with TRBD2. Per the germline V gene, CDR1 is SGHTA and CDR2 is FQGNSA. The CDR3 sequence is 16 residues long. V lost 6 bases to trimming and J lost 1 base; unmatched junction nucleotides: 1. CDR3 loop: CASRGTSGGGTDTQYF. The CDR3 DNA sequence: TGTGCCAGCAGAGGGACTAGCGGGGGGGGCACAGATACGCAGTATTTT.